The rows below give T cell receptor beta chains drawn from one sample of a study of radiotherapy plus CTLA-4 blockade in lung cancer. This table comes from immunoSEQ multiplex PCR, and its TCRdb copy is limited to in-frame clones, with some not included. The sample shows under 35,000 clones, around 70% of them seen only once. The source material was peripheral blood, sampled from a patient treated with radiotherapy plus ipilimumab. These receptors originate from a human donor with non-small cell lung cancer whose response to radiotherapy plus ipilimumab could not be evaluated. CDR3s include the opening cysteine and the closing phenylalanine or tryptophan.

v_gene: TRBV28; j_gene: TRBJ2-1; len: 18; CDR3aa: CASSLSTPGQGPYNEQFF
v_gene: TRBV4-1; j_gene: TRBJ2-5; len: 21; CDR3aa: CASSPTLSLGLAGGPKETQYF
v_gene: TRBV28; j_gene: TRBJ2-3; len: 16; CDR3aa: CASSRGRVRGTDTQYF
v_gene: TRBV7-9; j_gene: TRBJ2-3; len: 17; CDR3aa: CASSFNRAGGSTDTQYF
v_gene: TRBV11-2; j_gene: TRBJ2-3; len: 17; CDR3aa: CASSAQIRGGSTDTQYF
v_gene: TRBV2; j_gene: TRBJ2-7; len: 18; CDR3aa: CASSESKSSGHRVYEQYF
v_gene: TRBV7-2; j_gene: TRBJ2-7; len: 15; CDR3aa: CASNLMAGGLYEQYF
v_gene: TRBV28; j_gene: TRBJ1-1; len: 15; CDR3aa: CASSPSPTRYTEAFF
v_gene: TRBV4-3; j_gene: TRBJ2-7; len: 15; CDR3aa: CASSQGPDRAYEQYF
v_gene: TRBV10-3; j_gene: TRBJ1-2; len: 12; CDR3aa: CAINAGGIGYTF
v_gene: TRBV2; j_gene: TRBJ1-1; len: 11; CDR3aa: CASMGGYEAFF
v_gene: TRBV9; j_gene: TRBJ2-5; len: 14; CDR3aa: CASSVVPGSETQYF
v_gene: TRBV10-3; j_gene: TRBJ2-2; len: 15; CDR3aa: CASSRKGLAGGELFF
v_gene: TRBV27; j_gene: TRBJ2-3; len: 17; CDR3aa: CASSLIREGLSTDTQYF
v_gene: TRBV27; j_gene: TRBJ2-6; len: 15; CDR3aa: CASTKGRSGANVLTF
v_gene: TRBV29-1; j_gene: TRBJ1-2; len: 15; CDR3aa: CSVEVEAGLIYGYTF
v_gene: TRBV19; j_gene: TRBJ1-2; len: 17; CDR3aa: CASSIAGTGARGYGYTF
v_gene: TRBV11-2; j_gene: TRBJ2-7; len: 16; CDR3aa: CASSFRLAPFAYEQYF
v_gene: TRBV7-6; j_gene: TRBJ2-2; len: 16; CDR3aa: CASSLSTGRVSGELFF
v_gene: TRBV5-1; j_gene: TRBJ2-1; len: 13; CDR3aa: CASSQSRGNEQFF
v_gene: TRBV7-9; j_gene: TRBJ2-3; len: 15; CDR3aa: CASSPGLGSTDTQYF
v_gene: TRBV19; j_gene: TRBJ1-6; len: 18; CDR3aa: CASRGKDRMSSYNSPLHF
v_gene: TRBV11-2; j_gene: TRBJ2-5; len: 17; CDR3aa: CASSLVIPGQGRETQYF
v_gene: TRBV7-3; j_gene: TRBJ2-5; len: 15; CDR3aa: CASSPGFRGQETQYF
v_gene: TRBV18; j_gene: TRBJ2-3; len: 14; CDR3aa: CASSPSSLTDTQYF
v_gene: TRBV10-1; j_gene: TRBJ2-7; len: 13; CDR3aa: CASSGTSGGEQYF
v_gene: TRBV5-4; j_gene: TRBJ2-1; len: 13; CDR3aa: CASSLGRFNEQFF
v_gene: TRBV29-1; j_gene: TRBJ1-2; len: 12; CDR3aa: CSVESLPYGYTF
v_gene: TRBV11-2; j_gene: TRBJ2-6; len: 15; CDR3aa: CASSFGQPGANVLTF
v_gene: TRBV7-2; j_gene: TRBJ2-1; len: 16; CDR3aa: CASSLAGTSGSYEQFF
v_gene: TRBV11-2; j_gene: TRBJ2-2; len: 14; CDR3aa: CASSLGGNTGELFF
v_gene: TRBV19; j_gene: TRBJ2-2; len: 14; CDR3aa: CASKVYSNTGELFF
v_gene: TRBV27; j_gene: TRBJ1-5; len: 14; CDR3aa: CASSLVNSNQPQHF
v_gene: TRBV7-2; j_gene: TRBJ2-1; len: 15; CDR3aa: CASSRRGQNYNEQFF
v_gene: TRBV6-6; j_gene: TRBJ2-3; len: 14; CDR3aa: CASSFQREADTQYF
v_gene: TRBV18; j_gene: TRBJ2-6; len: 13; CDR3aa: CASPSSGANVLTF
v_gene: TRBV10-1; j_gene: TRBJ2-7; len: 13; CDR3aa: CASSEYQSYEQYF